The present entry profiles one TCR beta chain with its context. Here immunoSEQ multiplex PCR was the method, and the copy in TCRdb shows in-frame clones only, minus some. The data contain over 200,000 clones, about 84% of them singletons. This record comes from a study of blood T cell repertoires in COVID-19. Study in general: Sample material is recorded as cDNA or gDNA derived from T cells, B-cell-depleted T cells, or PBMCs.

Germline V gene lookup returns CDR1 SGHAT and CDR2 FQNNGV. The V gene lost 5 bases and the J gene lost 4 bases, with 18 bases spanning the gap. This CDR3 contains 16 residues. The cohort comprised adults aged roughly 18 to 95 years residing in about two dozen US areas. The study assigned cohorts using participant-reported clinical history. Among Cohort 3 donors, those recovered had two negative PCRs, clearance, or symptom resolution. Sample: PBMCs or T cells enriched from blood (not recorded which). The receptor was derived from a man in his sixties who had recovered from COVID-19. This chain uses TRBV11-2 with TRBJ2-1; perhaps TRBD2 as D (7 bases). CDR3 coding DNA: TGTGCCAGCAGCCTAGCGGTTTCAGGGGAATACAATGAGCAGTTCTTC. It yields the protein CASSLAVSGEYNEQFF.